A selection of T cell receptor beta chains follows, all from one sample in a study of technical replicates of blood from several donors. Clones were sequenced by immunoSEQ multiplex PCR, and TCRdb holds only the in-frame ones, with some missing. Counted here are 84,000 or so clones, about 94% occurring once; the ten biggest clones make up 0.25%. The material sequenced was T cells isolated from PBMCs. These receptors all stem from a human donor in good health. CDR3s include the opening cysteine and the closing phenylalanine or tryptophan. The D gene is left open where the match is weak. A clone size is listed for some rows: how often the clone was seen (once, few, many), or a class if it is expanded.

TRBJ1-2 | TRBV20-1 | . | 11 | . | TGCAGTGCTAGAAAACTTCCAGGCTACACCTTC | CSARKLPGYTF
TRBJ1-1 | TRBV7-6 | once | 15 | . | TGTGCCAGCAGCTTAAGAGCAGACTCAAACACTGAAGCTTTCTTT | CASSLRADSNTEAFF
TRBJ2-7 | TRBV5-1 | . | 15 | TRBD2 | TGCGCCAGCGGAGCGGGGGAGGGCCCTCCCTACGAGCAGTACTTC | CASGAGEGPPYEQYF
TRBJ1-2 | TRBV2 | . | 15 | . | TGTGCCAGCAGGGCCGGCGGACAGCGATCCTATGGCTACACCTTC | CASRAGGQRSYGYTF
TRBJ2-3 | TRBV29-1 | . | 13 | TRBD2 | TGCAGCGTAAGACTAGCGGGTACAGATACGCAGTATTTT | CSVRLAGTDTQYF
TRBJ2-2 | TRBV7-8 | . | 13 | . | TGTGCCAGCAGACCGACTAGTGCCGGGGAGCTGTTTTTT | CASRPTSAGELFF
TRBJ1-5 | TRBV28 | . | 15 | . | TGTGCCAGCAGTTCTACCGGTACAGGGATGGAGCCCCAGCATTTT | CASSSTGTGMEPQHF
TRBJ2-7 | TRBV7-9 | . | 15 | TRBD1 | TGTGCCAGCAGCCCACCGGGACAGGGTGTCTACGAGCAGTACTTC | CASSPPGQGVYEQYF
TRBJ2-1 | TRBV4-1 | . | 18 | TRBD2 | TGCGCCAGCAGCCAAACTCCCATCCTAGCGGGATACTACAATGAGCAGTTCTTC | CASSQTPILAGYYNEQFF
TRBJ1-5 | TRBV27 | once | 14 | . | TGTGCCAGCAGTTTAGGACAGATCAATCAGCCCCAGCATTTT | CASSLGQINQPQHF
TRBJ1-6 | TRBV2 | . | 14 | . | TGTGCCAGCAGTCCCGACAGGTATAATTCACCCCTCCACTTT | CASSPDRYNSPLHF
TRBJ1-3 | TRBV28 | . | 14 | . | TGTGCCAGCAGTGGGGGACAATCTGGAAACACCATATATTTT | CASSGGQSGNTIYF
TRBJ2-3 | TRBV2 | . | 15 | . | TGTGCCAGCAGGCAGCGGGCCTCTAGCACAGATACGCAGTATTTT | CASRQRASSTDTQYF
TRBJ2-1 | TRBV4-1 | . | 14 | TRBD1 | TGCGCCAGCGAAGGACAGGGGCTTTTCAATGAGCAGTTCTTC | CASEGQGLFNEQFF
TRBJ2-5 | TRBV7-9 | . | 14 | . | TGTGCCAGCAGTCCTTTGCAGGGACAAGAGACCCAGTACTTC | CASSPLQGQETQYF
TRBJ2-7 | TRBV18 | . | 18 | TRBD1 | TGTGCCAGCTCACCCGGGACAGGGGGAGGCTCTGGCCCTTACGAGCAGTACTTC | CASSPGTGGGSGPYEQYF
TRBJ2-1 | TRBV6-5 | . | 16 | . | TGTGCCAGCAGTTACTCGAAGGGGGGGACCTACAATGAGCAGTTCTTC | CASSYSKGGTYNEQFF
TRBJ2-1 | TRBV4-2 | . | 16 | TRBD2 | TGTGCCAGCAGCCAAGACGGCGGGAGCCCCTACAATGAGCAGTTCTTC | CASSQDGGSPYNEQFF
TRBJ2-2 | TRBV7-9 | . | 14 | . | TGTGCCAGCAGTTTACAGGGTCAGACCGGGGAGCTGTTTTTT | CASSLQGQTGELFF
TRBJ2-7 | TRBV28 | . | 15 | TRBD2 | TGTGCCAGCAGCTGGGGGGGGTCGGGCCTTAACGGGCAGTACTTC | CASSWGGSGLNGQYF
TRBJ1-2 | TRBV19 | . | 15 | TRBD1 | TGTGCCAGTAGTATAGATGTGGAGGGACAGTATGGCTACACCTTC | CASSIDVEGQYGYTF
TRBJ2-7 | TRBV4-2 | . | 15 | . | TGTGCCAGCAGCCAAGATATTATCGGGACTTACGAGCAGTACTTC | CASSQDIIGTYEQYF
TRBJ2-3 | TRBV5-4 | once | 14 | . | TGTGCCAGCAGCTTGGGACAGAGCCAAGATACGCAGTATTTT | CASSLGQSQDTQYF
TRBJ2-5 | TRBV5-5 | . | 13 | TRBD1 | TGTGCCAGCAGCTTGTGGGACAGGTACCCTTTGGACTTC | CASSLWDRYPLDF
TRBJ2-7 | TRBV18 | . | 15 | TRBD2 | TGTGCCAGCTCACCCGGGAGCGGGAGAGTAGCCGAGCAGTACTTC | CASSPGSGRVAEQYF
TRBJ2-1 | TRBV5-5 | once | 14 | . | TGTGCCAGCAGCCTGGGACAAATGGTCGATGAGCAGTTCTTC | CASSLGQMVDEQFF
TRBJ1-5 | TRBV19 | . | 16 | . | TGTGCCAGTAGTATCGGGGACATTAATAGCAATCAGCCCCAGCATTTT | CASSIGDINSNQPQHF
TRBJ1-1 | TRBV4-1 | . | 17 | . | TGCGCCAGCAGCCGTGGTGACAGGCGGCTAGGGAGCACTGAAGCTTTCTTT | CASSRGDRRLGSTEAFF
TRBJ2-3 | TRBV6-5 | . | 14 | . | TGTGCCAGCAGTTACTCTATAACGGCAGATACGCAGTATTTT | CASSYSITADTQYF
TRBJ2-5 | TRBV19 | once | 16 | TRBD2 | TGTGCCAGTAGTACAGAAGCGGGAGGGTGGCAAGAGACCCAGTACTTC | CASSTEAGGWQETQYF
TRBJ2-7 | TRBV28 | . | 12 | . | TGTGCCAGCATAGGGAGCTCCTACGAGCAGTACTTC | CASIGSSYEQYF
TRBJ1-2 | TRBV4-1 | . | 13 | . | TGCGCCAGCAGCCCGGCAGGGATCGATGGCTACACCTTC | CASSPAGIDGYTF
TRBJ2-1 | TRBV28 | . | 15 | . | TGTGCCAGCGGAATAGCGGTGAGCTCCTACAATGAGCAGTTCTTC | CASGIAVSSYNEQFF
TRBJ2-5 | TRBV30 | . | 11 | . | TGTGCCTGGAGTGTACGGGAGACCCAGTACTTC | CAWSVRETQYF
TRBJ1-4 | TRBV7-9 | . | 18 | . | TGTGCCAGCAGCCAAACCGGGACTACCTTGCCCACTAATGAAAAACTGTTTTTT | CASSQTGTTLPTNEKLFF
TRBJ2-7 | TRBV7-2 | once | 16 | . | TGTGCCAGCAGCCCCCCCCTGGCTAGGAGTTCCTACGAGCAGTACTTC | CASSPPLARSSYEQYF
TRBJ2-5 | TRBV18 | . | 18 | . | TGTGCCAGCTCACCATTGCCATCTGGAGGGATGGGAGGAGAGACCCAGTACTTC | CASSPLPSGGMGGETQYF
TRBJ2-3 | TRBV2 | . | 16 | TRBD2 | TGTGCCAGCGAAACTAGCGGGGGGGTAACCACAGATACGCAGTATTTT | CASETSGGVTTDTQYF
TRBJ2-5 | TRBV10-2 | once | 14 | TRBD2 | TGCGCCAGCAGGCGGGGGGCCTCCCAAGAGACCCAGTACTTC | CASRRGASQETQYF
TRBJ2-3 | TRBV11-2 | . | 16 | TRBD2 | TGTGCCAGCAGCCCCATCGTCGGGACTAGTTCAGATACGCAGTATTTT | CASSPIVGTSSDTQYF
TRBJ2-7 | TRBV28 | . | 14 | . | TGTGCCAGCAGTATGACAGGATTTAGCTACGAGCAGTACTTC | CASSMTGFSYEQYF